These 18 T cell receptor beta chains share one sample of origin, sequenced in a study of Graves' ophthalmopathy and Graves' hyperthyroidism (dated by TCRdb to 2016 to 2019). For sequencing, an Illumina HiSeq 2000 was employed. For repertoire sequencing, TCR beta CDR3 regions were amplified from RNA transcripts. HTBI primers and the Qiagen OneStep RT-PCR kit were used in a first-round RT-PCR, which was followed by a second-round multiplex PCR, size selection and purification. Using fastp trimming at Q25 and MiXCR clonotype assembly, TCRdb reanalyzed the public sequencing data and kept in-frame beta chains. Duplicate CDR3 protein sequences are folded into a single record with the most common DNA and genes. The sample profile shows 620,000 or so distinct CDR3 sequences; about a fifth of them were found once. Around 6.9% of the sample goes to the ten largest clones. The sample comprised peripheral blood. These TCRs come from a woman between 18 and 30 years old with stable Graves' hyperthyroidism. Some clones in this sample may be carry-over from other donors' samples. Donor details come from another sample of the same person, matched by shared clones.

This clonotype was observed many times. V and J are TRBV12-3 or TRBV12-4 and TRBJ2-2; 12 bases agree with TRBD1. The CDR3 has 14 amino acids. V lost 6 bases and J lost 6; bases outside the gene matches: 2. The CDR3 DNA sequence: TGTGCCAGCAGGGGACAGGGGGCCTCCGGGGAGCTGTTTTTT. Protein product: CASRGQGASGELFF.

V gene TRBV28 combines with J gene TRBJ2-5, with 9 bases fitting TRBD1. Trimming cost V 2 bases and J 3 bases; bases outside gene matches: 4. The CDR3 extends over 15 amino acids. CDR1 is MDHEN, CDR2 SYDVKM, per germline. CDR3 coding DNA: TGTGCCAGCAGTTTAGCGGGACAGGGTAAAGAGACCCAGTACTTC. The encoded protein is CASSLAGQGKETQYF.

This clonotype was detected ten times or more. The gene calls are TRBV11-2 and TRBJ2-5; no clear D gene. The germline V and J ends were trimmed by 0 bases and 0 bases, with 2 bases remaining between them. Germline V gene lookup returns CDR1 SGHAT and CDR2 FQNNGV. The CDR3 sequence is 13 residues long. The CDR3 nucleotides are TGTGCCAGCAGCTTAGACGACCAAGAGACCCAGTACTTC. It yields the protein CASSLDDQETQYF.

The V and J genes are TRBV20-1 and TRBJ1-1; 8 nucleotides match TRBD1. The V gene end was trimmed by 6 bases and the J gene end by 8 bases; junction bases not matched to a gene: 17. CDR1 and CDR2 from the germline V gene are DFQATT and SNEGSKA (reference sequence). This CDR3 has 15 amino acids. CDR3 bases: TGCAGTGCCAGGAGGACAGGGCGGGTTTACGGCGAAGCTTTCTTT. Translated: CSARRTGRVYGEAFF.

This clonotype came up many times. The CDR3 spells CSVDGGGPQETQYF. The CDR3, as DNA: TGCAGCGTTGATGGGGGAGGGCCTCAAGAGACCCAGTACTTC. This chain uses TRBV29-1 with TRBJ2-5, with TRBD2 identical over 7 bases. After removal of 3 bases from V and 2 bases from J, the junction contained 6 bases not matched to a gene. The CDR3 contains 14 residues. Germline V lookup: CDR1 SQVTM, CDR2 ANQGSEA.

This clonotype was detected only a few times. The chain has TRBV19 and TRBJ2-2; 8 bases fit TRBD1. The CDR3 spans 15 residues. Trimming took 5 bases from V and 3 from J; bases not matched to a gene: 5. The germline CDR1 and CDR2 sequences are LNHDA and SQIVND (reference sequence). In DNA form, the CDR3 reads TGTGCCAGTAGTTGGGGACAGGAGTACACCGGGGAGCTGTTTTTT. Protein sequence: CASSWGQEYTGELFF.

This clonotype occurred many times. The rearrangement uses TRBV6-5 and TRBJ2-5; 8 bases agree with TRBD1. Germline assignment: CDR1 MNHEY and CDR2 SVGAGI. The CDR3 covers 16 residues. V was pared by 4 bases and J by 5 bases, with 12 bases of the junction left unmatched. CDR3 residues: CASSSPGQVFRETQYF. DNA for the CDR3: TGTGCCAGCAGTTCCCCGGGACAGGTCTTTAGGGAGACCCAGTACTTC.

This chain uses TRBV7-3 with TRBJ2-2; tentative D call: TRBD2 (7 bases). Germline values: CDR1 SGHTA, CDR2 FQGTGA. The CDR3 consists of 15 residues. V was pared by 1 base and J by 8 bases, with 14 bases between. CDR3 in amino acids: CASSLNTGGTGELFF. The CDR3 DNA reads as TGTGCCAGCAGCTTAAATACCGGGGGGACAGGGGAGCTGTTTTTT.

There are many counts of this clonotype. The V gene is TRBV28, the J gene TRBJ2-7; D possibly uses TRBD1 or TRBD2 (5 bases each). The CDR3 has 17 amino acids. V was pared by 3 bases and J by 5 bases, with 23 bases between. Looked up from germline, CDR1 is MDHEN and CDR2 is SYDVKM. The CDR3 DNA follows: TGTGCCAGCAGTTTCGTCTTACTATGGGGGAGACTCCACGAGCAGTACTTC. This gives the protein CASSFVLLWGRLHEQYF.

Turning to this clonotype: Because the CDR3 is missing its conserved closing phenylalanine or tryptophan, this is likely a read error. V gene TRBV12-3 or TRBV12-4 combines with J gene TRBJ2-3, with 7 bases fitting TRBD2. The CDR3 spans 12 residues. The junction had 7 bases not matched to a gene; V was cut back by 6 bases and J by 10 bases. The CDR3 region is CASRRTSGAQYC. In nucleotides, the CDR3 is TGTGCCAGCAGACGGACCAGCGGGGCGCAGTATTGT.

Many counts were recorded for this clonotype. CDR3 region: CASSPLAGLGVETQYF. The CDR3 region has the DNA TGTGCCAGCAGTCCATTAGCGGGACTCGGAGTGGAGACCCAGTACTTC. This chain joins TRBV27 and TRBJ2-5; 8 bases agree with TRBD2. Germline CDR1 and CDR2: MNHEY and SMNVEV (reference sequence). J lost 5 bases, V lost 5 bases, and 13 bases had no gene match. The CDR3 length is 16 residues.

The rearrangement uses TRBV6-1 and TRBJ2-7, with D possibly being TRBD2 (6 bases). V lost 9 bases, J lost 2 bases, and 11 bases lay in between. Germline CDR1 and CDR2: MNHNS and SASEGT. The CDR3 has 12 residues. The CDR3 loop is CASGTAAYEQYF. The CDR3 bases are TGTGCCAGTGGGACTGCAGCCTACGAGCAGTACTTC.

CDR3 sequence: CASSSVTDGYTF. The CDR3 bases are TGTGCCAGCAGTTCTGTGACTGATGGCTACACCTTC. This sequence joins TRBV12-3 or TRBV12-4 and TRBJ1-2, with no clear D. The ends were cut back, 4 bases at V and 6 bases at J, with 9 bases in the middle. The CDR3 runs to 12 residues.

The table lists this clonotype with a few counts. The chain employs TRBV28 and TRBJ2-7, with no clear D. Trimming took 5 bases from V and 7 from J, leaving 18 bases between them. The CDR3 sequence is 14 residues long. Germline V gene sequence: CDR1 MDHEN, CDR2 SYDVKM. The CDR3 is CASSPTSVLIEQYF. The CDR3 DNA sequence: TGTGCCAGCAGTCCAACCTCGGTCCTCATAGAGCAGTACTTC.

CDR3 amino acids: CSAATSGGFSYEQYF. In DNA form, the CDR3 reads TGCAGTGCTGCTACTAGCGGGGGCTTCTCCTACGAGCAGTACTTC. The V and J genes are TRBV20-1 and TRBJ2-7, with TRBD2 matching over 11 bases. CDR1 is DFQATT, CDR2 SNEGSKA, per germline (reference sequence). This CDR3 region has 15 residues. V dropped 5 bases and J dropped 0; count of bases not matched to a gene: 6.

This clonotype was picked up many times. The J gene is TRBJ2-7, the V gene TRBV20-1; D may match TRBD1 or TRBD2 (5 bases each). There are 12 residues in the CDR3. The germline gives CDR1 DFQATT, CDR2 SNEGSKA (reference sequence). V was clipped by 5 bases and J by 2 bases, with 10 bases between them. The CDR3 spells CSAGGPPYEQYF. The CDR3 DNA reads TGCAGTGCTGGGGGTCCCCCCTACGAGCAGTACTTC.

Many counts were recorded for this clonotype. The chain has TRBV9 and TRBJ2-5, with 10 nucleotides matching TRBD2. This CDR3 comprises 18 residues. J was trimmed by 1 base and V by 0 bases; bases with no gene match: 9. Germline V lookup: CDR1 SGDLS, CDR2 YYNGEE. The CDR3 DNA reads TGTGCCAGCAGCGTAGGACGGGGACTAGCGTTGTCCCAAGAGACCCAGTACTTC. It specifies CASSVGRGLALSQETQYF.

The chain recombines TRBV28 with TRBJ1-1; D might be TRBD1 (5 bases). Trimming removed 6 bases from V and 5 bases from J, with 22 bases in between. Germline CDR1 reads MDHEN; CDR2 reads SYDVKM. There are 16 residues in the CDR3. CDR3 in amino acids: CASSPSPTRGTTEAFF. In DNA form, the CDR3 reads TGTGCCAGCAGCCCCTCCCCCACTAGGGGTACGACTGAAGCTTTCTTT.